These 6 T cell receptor beta chains originate from one sample sequenced in a study of blood T cell repertoires in COVID-19. Generated by immunoSEQ multiplex PCR, the TCRdb table keeps only in-frame clones and is missing some. The sample contains 400,000 to 450,000 clones, about 90% of which appear only once. Input material: PBMCs or T cells enriched from blood (not recorded which). These receptors were obtained from a man in his late teens or twenties who had recovered from COVID-19.

The J gene is TRBJ2-1, the V gene TRBV10-3; 11 bases are a match to TRBD2. After removal of 3 bases from V and 6 bases from J, the junction contained 10 bases not matched to a gene. The V gene's germline CDR1 is ENHRY and CDR2 SYGVKD. The CDR3 is made up of 17 amino acids. In DNA form, the CDR3 reads TGTGCCATCAGTGACCCAGGACTAGCGGGCAACCCCAATGAGCAGTTCTTC. Translation gives CAISDPGLAGNPNEQFF.

The chain links TRBV4-2 to TRBJ1-1; unclear D gene. The CDR3 loop spans 11 amino acids. Germline CDR1 reads LGHNA; CDR2 reads YNFKEQ. V was trimmed by 1 base and J by 10 bases, leaving 7 bases between them. The CDR3 reads CASSQGAGAFF. The DNA for the CDR3 is TGTGCCAGCAGCCAAGGGGCCGGAGCTTTCTTT.

The gene calls are TRBV19 and TRBJ2-3, with 8 bases fitting TRBD1. The V gene end was trimmed by 7 bases and the J gene end by 5 bases; junction bases not matched to a gene: 8. Germline V gives CDR1 LNHDA, CDR2 SQIVND (reference sequence). CDR3 length: 14 amino acids. The CDR3 bases are TGTGCCAGTACAGTGACAGGGGCATTAGATACGCAGTATTTT. Its translation: CASTVTGALDTQYF.

This clone was seen a single time. This chain uses TRBV18 with TRBJ1-2; D remains unclear. The germline gives CDR1 KGHSH, CDR2 LQKENI. Trimming took 2 bases from V and 8 from J, leaving 12 bases between them. The CDR3 extends over 13 amino acids. The CDR3 DNA reads TGTGCCAGCTCACCATCGCCGACTCGGGGCTACACCTTC. This encodes CASSPSPTRGYTF.

V usage is TRBV5-4 and J usage is TRBJ1-2; maybe TRBD1 (6 bases). V shed 0 bases and J shed 7 bases, with 16 bases lying between them. This CDR3 has 15 amino acids. Germline V gene lookup returns CDR1 SGHNT and CDR2 YYREEE (reference sequence). The CDR3 DNA reads TGTGCCAGCAGCTTGGTTCTTCAGGGGCAGGGTGGCTACACCTTC. Encoded protein: CASSLVLQGQGGYTF. Using reference TRBV5-4 and TRBJ1-2 for the parts outside the CDR3, the full variable domain is ETGVTQSPTHLIKTRGQQVTLRCSSQSGHNTVSWYQQALGQGPQFIFQYYREEENGRGNFPPRFSGLQFPNYSSELNVNALELDDSALYLCASSLVLQGQGGYTFGSGTRLTVV.

This chain uses TRBV27 with TRBJ2-7; D perhaps matches TRBD1 (5 bases). V lost 6 bases, J lost 1 base, and 10 bases lay in between. The CDR3 has 13 residues. CDR1 is MNHEY and CDR2 is SMNVEV in the germline V gene (reference sequence). CDR3 sequence: CASRSTESYEQYF. In DNA form, the CDR3 reads TGTGCCAGCAGGTCGACAGAATCCTACGAGCAGTACTTC.